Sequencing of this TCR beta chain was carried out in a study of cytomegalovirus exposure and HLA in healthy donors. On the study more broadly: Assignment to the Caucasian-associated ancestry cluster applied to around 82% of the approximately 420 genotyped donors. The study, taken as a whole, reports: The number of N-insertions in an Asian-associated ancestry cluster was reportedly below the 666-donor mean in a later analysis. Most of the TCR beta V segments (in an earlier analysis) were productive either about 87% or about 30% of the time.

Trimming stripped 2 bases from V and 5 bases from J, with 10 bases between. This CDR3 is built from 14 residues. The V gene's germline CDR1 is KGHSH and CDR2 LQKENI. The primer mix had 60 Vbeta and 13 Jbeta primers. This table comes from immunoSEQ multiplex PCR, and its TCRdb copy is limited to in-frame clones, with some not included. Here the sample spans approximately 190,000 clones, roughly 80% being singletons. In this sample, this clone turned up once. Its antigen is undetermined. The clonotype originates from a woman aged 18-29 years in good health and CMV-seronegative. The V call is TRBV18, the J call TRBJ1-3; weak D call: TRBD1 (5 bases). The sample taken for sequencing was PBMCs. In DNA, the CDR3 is TGTGCCAGCTCACCAGCCCTGGACAGAAACACCATATATTTT. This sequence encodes CASSPALDRNTIYF.